One and the same sample provided the 17 T cell receptor beta chains below, sequenced in a study of cytomegalovirus exposure and HLA in healthy donors (TCRdb year 2017). Libraries came from the immunoSEQ multiplex PCR assay. TCRdb obtained this table from immuneACCESS and retained in-frame rearrangements with V and J assigned. These tables miss some clones; where compared with another copy, unresolved V genes account for less than half of the shortfall, and the remainder is unexplained. This sample gives fewer than 200,000 clones in total; 75% to 90% of them show up just once. Jointly, the top ten make up approximately 2.4% of the sample. Sequencing was performed on PBMCs. Source of these receptors: a young woman in good health and CMV-seronegative.

The chain employs TRBV28 and TRBJ1-1; unclear D gene. Trimming shortened V by 6 bases and J by 0 bases, and 20 bases separated the two germline ends. This CDR3 contains 17 residues. Germline values: CDR1 MDHEN, CDR2 SYDVKM. CDR3 residues: CASSFPELDSLNTEAFF. CDR3 nucleotides: TGTGCCAGCAGCTTCCCCGAGCTGGACTCCTTGAACACTGAAGCTTTCTTT.

The chain couples TRBV5-5 to TRBJ2-7, with D possibly TRBD2 on 6 matching bases. The CDR3 length is 15 residues. CDR1 is SGHKS and CDR2 is YYEKEE in the germline V gene (reference sequence). The V end lost 2 bases, the J end lost 1 base, and 13 bases lay between the germline ends. The CDR3 reads CASSFRPGSSYEQYF. CDR3 in DNA: TGTGCCAGCAGCTTTCGGCCCGGGAGTTCCTACGAGCAGTACTTC.

The genes are TRBV27 and TRBJ1-4, with D perhaps TRBD1 (6 bases). The V end was cut by 8 bases, the J end by 5 bases, with 12 bases between. The CDR3 has 13 residues. In germline, CDR1 is MNHEY, CDR2 SMNVEV (reference sequence). CDR3 sequence reads: CASSDRLNEKLFF. Written as DNA, the CDR3 is TGTGCCAGCTCTGACAGGCTAAATGAAAAACTGTTTTTT.

V is TRBV28 and J is TRBJ1-1; D gene ambiguous. This CDR3 spans 13 amino acids. CDR1 MDHEN and CDR2 SYDVKM come from the germline V gene. Trimming took 6 bases from V and 5 from J, leaving 13 bases between them. This chain's CDR3 is CASREAERTEAFF. CDR3 coding DNA: TGTGCCAGCAGGGAAGCTGAGAGGACTGAAGCTTTCTTT. Using reference TRBV28 and TRBJ1-1 for the parts outside the CDR3, the full variable domain is DVKVTQSSRYLVKRTGEKVFLECVQDMDHENMFWYRQDPGLGLRLIYFSYDVKMKEKGDIPEGYSVSREKKERFSLILESASTNQTSMYLCASREAERTEAFFGQGTRLTVV.

The chain joins TRBV9 to TRBJ2-7; D perhaps matches TRBD1 (6 bases). The V end lost 4 bases, the J end lost 4 bases, and 18 bases lay between the germline ends. CDR1 and CDR2 from the germline V gene are SGDLS and YYNGEE. The CDR3 runs to 15 residues. CDR3 in DNA: TGTGCCAGCAGCCCACAACCGGGACAAACTTACGAGCAGTACTTC. Translated, it gives CASSPQPGQTYEQYF.

This rearrangement joins TRBV2 to TRBJ2-5; 7 positions match TRBD1. Looked up from germline, CDR1 is SNHLY and CDR2 is FYNNEI. Trimming cost V 5 bases and J 2 bases; bases outside gene matches: 8. The length of the CDR3 is 15 residues. For the CDR3, the DNA is TGTGCCAGCAGTCGACAGGGAAAGGGGCAAGAGACCCAGTACTTC. Its translation is CASSRQGKGQETQYF.

V is TRBV9 and J is TRBJ1-3; tentative D call: TRBD1 (6 bases). Trimming shortened V by 1 base and J by 4 bases, and 9 bases separated the two germline ends. Germline CDR1 reads SGDLS; CDR2 reads YYNGEE. The CDR3 is made up of 14 amino acids. In nucleotides, the CDR3 is TGTGCCAGCAGCGTATCAGGGGTGGGAAACACCATATATTTT. This codes for CASSVSGVGNTIYF.

The V gene is TRBV5-1, the J gene TRBJ1-1; D call uncertain. The ends were cut back, 1 base at V and 2 bases at J, with 12 bases in the middle. The CDR3 sequence is 15 residues long. The germline V gene encodes CDR1 SGHRS and CDR2 YFSETQ. Here the CDR3 reads CASSLIGQSNTEAFF. For the CDR3, the DNA is TGCGCCAGCAGCTTGATTGGGCAGAGCAACACTGAAGCTTTCTTT.

The genes are TRBV5-1 and TRBJ2-2; TRBD1 is a possible D gene (5 bases). CDR1 is SGHRS, CDR2 YFSETQ, per germline. There are 15 residues in the CDR3. The V and J ends lost 4 bases and 8 bases respectively, with 18 bases between them. The CDR3 spells CASSPKTDRSGELFF. For the CDR3, the DNA is TGCGCCAGCAGCCCAAAGACAGACAGATCAGGGGAGCTGTTTTTT. The variable domain in full, completed from reference TRBV5-1 and TRBJ2-2, reads KAGVTQTPRYLIKTRGQQVTLSCSPISGHRSVSWYQQTPGQGLQFLFEYFSETQRNKGNFPGRFSGRQFSNSRSEMNVSTLELGDSALYLCASSPKTDRSGELFFGEGSRLTVL.

This chain joins TRBV5-1 and TRBJ2-5; TRBD2 aligns across 10 bases. CDR1 and CDR2 (germline): SGHRS, YFSETQ. CDR3 length equals 15 residues. V shed 2 bases and J 2 bases; nucleotides not matched to a gene: 3. CDR3 bases: TGCGCCAGCAGCTTCGATAGCGGGGGGCAAGAGACCCAGTACTTC. It encodes CASSFDSGGQETQYF.

The V and J genes are TRBV5-1 and TRBJ2-7; unclear D gene. The germline V gene has CDR1 SGHRS and CDR2 YFSETQ. This CDR3 spans 12 amino acids. Trimming cost V 4 bases and J 3 bases, with 8 bases left between them. For the CDR3, the DNA is TGCGCCAGCAGCGCGCAGGTCTACGAGCAGTACTTC. This gives the protein CASSAQVYEQYF.

The rearrangement joins TRBV10-3 to TRBJ2-1, with 9 bases that match TRBD2. Germline-derived CDR1 and CDR2 are ENHRY and SYGVKD. V lost 4 bases to trimming and J lost 4 bases; unmatched junction nucleotides: 11. The CDR3 has 17 residues. In DNA, the CDR3 is TGTGCCATCAGTGTTGGCGGGGGGGAGGGGATTTACAATGAGCAGTTCTTC. Protein: CAISVGGGEGIYNEQFF.

The chain uses TRBV6-4 and TRBJ2-2; D gene ambiguous. The ends were cut back, 0 bases at V and 4 bases at J, with 9 bases in the middle. The CDR3 has 15 residues. CDR1 and CDR2 from the germline V gene are MRHNA and SNTAGT. CDR3 nucleotide sequence: TGTGCCAGCAGTGACTCGAGTACCTCCACCGGGGAGCTGTTTTTT. This encodes CASSDSSTSTGELFF.

The chain employs TRBV6-1 and TRBJ1-3; tentatively, D is TRBD1 (5 bases). This CDR3 spans 17 amino acids. V shed 3 bases and J shed 1 base, with 16 bases lying between them. From germline, CDR1 is MNHNS and CDR2 SASEGT. The chain's CDR3 is CASSDQAGGYSGNTIYF. The CDR3 region has the DNA TGTGCCAGCAGTGATCAGGCCGGGGGATATTCTGGAAACACCATATATTTT.

The rearrangement links TRBV19 to TRBJ1-2, with no clear D. Trimming shortened V by 3 bases and J by 0 bases, and 11 bases separated the two germline ends. The CDR3 totals 15 residues. Germline V CDR1 and CDR2: LNHDA, SQIVND (reference sequence). CDR3 bases: TGTGCCAGTAGTATTTTCCCGAGCCCTAACTATGGCTACACCTTC. Translating it yields CASSIFPSPNYGYTF.

The chain recombines TRBV5-6 with TRBJ2-7, with D unresolved. The V end lost 1 base, the J end lost 5 bases, and 4 bases lay between the germline ends. Germline CDR1 is SGHDT and CDR2 is YYEEEE. The CDR3 has 11 residues. The CDR3 nucleotides read TGTGCCAGCAGCTTGCTCCACGAGCAGTACTTC. Its translation is CASSLLHEQYF.

In its sample, this clone was seen a few times. The gene calls are TRBV5-1 and TRBJ1-2, with 7 bases that match TRBD1. Germline-derived CDR1 and CDR2 are SGHRS and YFSETQ. J lost 0 bases, V lost 4 bases, and 6 bases had no gene match. The CDR3 consists of 15 residues. The CDR3 DNA reads as TGCGCCAGCAGCGAGGGACAGAACGCTAACTATGGCTACACCTTC. It codes for CASSEGQNANYGYTF.